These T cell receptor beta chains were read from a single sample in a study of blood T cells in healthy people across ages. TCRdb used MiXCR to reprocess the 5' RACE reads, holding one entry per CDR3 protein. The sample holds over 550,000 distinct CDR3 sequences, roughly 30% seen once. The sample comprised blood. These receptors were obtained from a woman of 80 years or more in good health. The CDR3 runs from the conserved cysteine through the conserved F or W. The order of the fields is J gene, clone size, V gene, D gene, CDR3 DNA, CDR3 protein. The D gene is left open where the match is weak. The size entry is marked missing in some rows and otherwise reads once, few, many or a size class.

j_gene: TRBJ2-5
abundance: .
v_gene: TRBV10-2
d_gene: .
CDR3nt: TGCGCCAGCAGGCGACCACTAACGGGGGGCCCAGAGACCCAGTACTTC
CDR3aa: CASRRPLTGGPETQYF

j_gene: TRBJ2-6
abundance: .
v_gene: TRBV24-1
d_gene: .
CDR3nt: TGTGCCACCGGCAGGGGTAGCTCTGGGGCCAACGTCCTGACTTTC
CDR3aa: CATGRGSSGANVLTF

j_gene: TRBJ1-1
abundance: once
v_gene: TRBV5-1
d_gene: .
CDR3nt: TGCGCCAGCAGCTTGACCGGGGGGGGCTCTGAAGCTTTCTTT
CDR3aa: CASSLTGGGSEAFF

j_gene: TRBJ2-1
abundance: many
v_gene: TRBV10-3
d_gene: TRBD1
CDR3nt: TGTGCCATCAGTGAGTCGGGACAGGGGGAGTTGAATGAGCAGTTCTTC
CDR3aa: CAISESGQGELNEQFF

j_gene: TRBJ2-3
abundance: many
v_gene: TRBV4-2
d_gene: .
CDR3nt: TGTGCCAACAGCCAAGACGGGGCAGGCACAGATACGCAGTATTTT
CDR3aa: CANSQDGAGTDTQYF

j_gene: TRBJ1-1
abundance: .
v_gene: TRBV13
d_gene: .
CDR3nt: TGTGCCAGCAGCTTAGCCGGGGGGGTGGGCACTGAAGCTTTCTTT
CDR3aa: CASSLAGGVGTEAFF

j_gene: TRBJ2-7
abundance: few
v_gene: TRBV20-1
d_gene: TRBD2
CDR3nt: TGCAGTGCTACCACACTAGCGGGAGGGCTCTACGAGCAGTACTTC
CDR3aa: CSATTLAGGLYEQYF

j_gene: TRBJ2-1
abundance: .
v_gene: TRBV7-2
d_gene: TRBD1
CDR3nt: TGTGCCAGCAGCCGAGCCTTTGACAGGGGCCCATACAATGAGCAGTTCTTC
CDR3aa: CASSRAFDRGPYNEQFF

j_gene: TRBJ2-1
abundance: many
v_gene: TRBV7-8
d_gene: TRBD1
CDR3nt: TGTGCCAGCAGCTTAGGAGGCAGGGGGTCGGGGGAGCAGTTCTTC
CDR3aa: CASSLGGRGSGEQFF

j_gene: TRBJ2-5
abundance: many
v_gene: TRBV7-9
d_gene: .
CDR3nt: TGTGCCAGCAGCTTAGGCCAGGGGTGGAACCTGGGTCACGAGACCCAGTACTTC
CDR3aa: CASSLGQGWNLGHETQYF

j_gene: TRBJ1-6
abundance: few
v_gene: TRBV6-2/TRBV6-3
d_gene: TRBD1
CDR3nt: TGTGCCAGCAGTTCCAGGGGGCTACTAGGGAATAATTCACCCCTCCACTTT
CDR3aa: CASSSRGLLGNNSPLHF

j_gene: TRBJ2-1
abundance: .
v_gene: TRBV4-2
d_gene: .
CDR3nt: TGTGCCAGCAGCTCAAGTCGGGACCGCTTCTCCTACAATGAGCAGTTCTTC
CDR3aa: CASSSSRDRFSYNEQFF

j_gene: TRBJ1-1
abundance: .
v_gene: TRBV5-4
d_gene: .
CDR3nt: TGTGCCAGCAGCGCGGACCCAGTTAACACTGAAGCTTTCTTT
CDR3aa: CASSADPVNTEAFF

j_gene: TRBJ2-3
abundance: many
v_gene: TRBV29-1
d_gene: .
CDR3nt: TGCAGCGTTGAACAGGGGAGGGGAGATACGCAGTATTTT
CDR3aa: CSVEQGRGDTQYF

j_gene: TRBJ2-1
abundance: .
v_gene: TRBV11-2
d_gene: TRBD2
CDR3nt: TGTGCCAGCAGCTTTCACGCTAGCGGCTACAATGAGCAGTTCTTC
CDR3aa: CASSFHASGYNEQFF

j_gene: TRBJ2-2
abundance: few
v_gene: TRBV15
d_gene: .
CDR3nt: TGTGCCACCAGCAGAGGGGGAATCCTATTACCCGGGGAGCTGTTTTTT
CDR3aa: CATSRGGILLPGELFF

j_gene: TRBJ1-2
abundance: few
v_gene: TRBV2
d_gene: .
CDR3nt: TGTGCCAGCAGGGGGGGGGAGTTTGACTATGGCTACACCTTC
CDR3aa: CASRGGEFDYGYTF

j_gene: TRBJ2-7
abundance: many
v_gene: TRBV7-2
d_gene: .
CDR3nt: TGTGCCAGCAGCCCTACCAGGGGCCTCTACGAGCAGTACTTC
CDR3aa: CASSPTRGLYEQYF

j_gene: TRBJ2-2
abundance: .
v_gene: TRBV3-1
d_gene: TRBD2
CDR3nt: TGTGCCAGCAGCCAAAAGGCGGGGGGGTTGAGTACCGGGGAGCTGTTTTTT
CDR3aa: CASSQKAGGLSTGELFF

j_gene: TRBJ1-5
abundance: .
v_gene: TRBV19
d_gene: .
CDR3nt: TGTGCCACAGGGGCTTCGGTTCAGCCCCAGCATTTT
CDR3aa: CATGASVQPQHF

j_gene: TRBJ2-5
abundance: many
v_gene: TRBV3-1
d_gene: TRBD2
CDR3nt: TGTGCCAGCAGCCCCCGCGAGCGGGGGCAAGAGACCCAGTACTTC
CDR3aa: CASSPRERGQETQYF

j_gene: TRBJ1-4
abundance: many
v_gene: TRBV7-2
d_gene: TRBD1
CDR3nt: TGTGCCAGCAGCTCCCAGGGGGCCAGCGGGGAAAAACTGTTTTTT
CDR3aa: CASSSQGASGEKLFF

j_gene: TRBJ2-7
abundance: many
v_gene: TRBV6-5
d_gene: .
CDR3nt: TGTGCCAGCAGTACGACAAGAGAGTCCTACGAGCAGTACTTC
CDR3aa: CASSTTRESYEQYF

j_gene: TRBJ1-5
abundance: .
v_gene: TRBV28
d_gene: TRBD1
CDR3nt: TGTGCCAGCAGTTTAGGCAGGGGGCACAATCAGCCCCAGCATTTT
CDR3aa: CASSLGRGHNQPQHF

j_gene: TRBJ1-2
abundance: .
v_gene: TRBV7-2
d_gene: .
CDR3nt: TGCGCCTGCAGCTTACCCAGGGTCTATGGCTACACCTTC
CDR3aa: CACSLPRVYGYTF

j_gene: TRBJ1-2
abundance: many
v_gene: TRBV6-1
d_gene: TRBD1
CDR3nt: TGTGCCAGCAGTGACCCCGGGACAGTGATCGGCTACACCTTC
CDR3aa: CASSDPGTVIGYTF

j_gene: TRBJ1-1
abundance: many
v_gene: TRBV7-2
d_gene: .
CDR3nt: TGTGCCAGCAGCTTAAACACTCCGAATAGGGCGGACACTGAAGCTTTCTTT
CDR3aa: CASSLNTPNRADTEAFF

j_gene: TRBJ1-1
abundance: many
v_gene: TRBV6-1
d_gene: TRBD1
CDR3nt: TGTGCCAGCAGTGGGGACAGTCTCGGGGCTGAAGCTTTCTTT
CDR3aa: CASSGDSLGAEAFF

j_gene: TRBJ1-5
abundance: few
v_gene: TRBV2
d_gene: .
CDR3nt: TGTGCCAGCCACAGGGAGGTAGAACCCCAGCATTTT
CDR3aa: CASHREVEPQHF

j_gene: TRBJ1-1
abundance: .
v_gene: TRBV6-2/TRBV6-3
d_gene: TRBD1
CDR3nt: TGTGCCAGCAGTTTCTACAGGGGGGACACTGAAGCTTTCTTT
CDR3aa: CASSFYRGDTEAFF

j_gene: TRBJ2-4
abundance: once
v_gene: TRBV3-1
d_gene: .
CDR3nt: TGTGCCAGCAGCCAGAGACAGGCCAAAAACATTCAGTACTTC
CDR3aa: CASSQRQAKNIQYF

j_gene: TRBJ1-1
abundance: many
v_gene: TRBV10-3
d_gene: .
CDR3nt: TGTGCCATCAGTGCTGGGATGAACACTGAAGCTTTCTTT
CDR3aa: CAISAGMNTEAFF

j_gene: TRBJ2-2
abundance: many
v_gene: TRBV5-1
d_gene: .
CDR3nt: TGCGCCAGCAGCTTGGACAGGCTGAACACCGGGGAGCTGTTTTTT
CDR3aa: CASSLDRLNTGELFF

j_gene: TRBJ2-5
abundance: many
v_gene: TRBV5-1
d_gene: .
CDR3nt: TGCGCCAGCACGGGGACACCGCAAGAGACCCAGTACTTC
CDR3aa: CASTGTPQETQYF

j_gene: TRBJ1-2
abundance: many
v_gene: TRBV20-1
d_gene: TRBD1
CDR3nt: TGCAGTGCCGAAGACAGGGGAGATAACTATGGCTACACCTTC
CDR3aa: CSAEDRGDNYGYTF

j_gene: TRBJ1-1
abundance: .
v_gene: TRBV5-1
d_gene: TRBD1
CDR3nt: TGCGCCAGCAGCTTGGCGACCTACAGGGGGCAAAACACTGAAGCTTTCTTT
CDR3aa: CASSLATYRGQNTEAFF

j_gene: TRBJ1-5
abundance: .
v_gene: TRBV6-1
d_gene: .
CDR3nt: TGTGCCAGCAGTGAAAGGGAGGTGACAGGAAAGCCCCAGCATTTT
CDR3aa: CASSEREVTGKPQHF

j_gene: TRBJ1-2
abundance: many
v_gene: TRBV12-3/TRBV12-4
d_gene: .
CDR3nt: TGTGCCAGCAGTTTAAGCGCGACGGGCGGACGCGGCTATGGCTACACCTTC
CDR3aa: CASSLSATGGRGYGYTF

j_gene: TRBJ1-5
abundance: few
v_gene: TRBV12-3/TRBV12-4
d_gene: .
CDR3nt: TGTGCCAGCGGTCAACAGGGTGAGAGACAGCCCCAGCATTTT
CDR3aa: CASGQQGERQPQHF

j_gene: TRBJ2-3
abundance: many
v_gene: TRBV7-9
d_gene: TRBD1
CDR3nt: TGTGCCAGCAGCGCCCGACAGGGGGCTGGGAGCACAGATACGCAGTATTTT
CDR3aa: CASSARQGAGSTDTQYF

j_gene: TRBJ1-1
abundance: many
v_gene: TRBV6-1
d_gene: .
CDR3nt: TGTGCCAGCGGTGGGGGAACGAACACTGAAGCTTTCTTT
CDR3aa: CASGGGTNTEAFF

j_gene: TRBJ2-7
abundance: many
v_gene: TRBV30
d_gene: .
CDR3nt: TGTGCCTGGAGCGCCGAGGATTCCTACGAGCAGTACTTC
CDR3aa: CAWSAEDSYEQYF

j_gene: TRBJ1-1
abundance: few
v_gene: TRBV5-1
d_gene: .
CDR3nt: TGCGCCAGCAGCTCAGGGACATTAATGAACACTGAAGCTTTCTTT
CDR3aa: CASSSGTLMNTEAFF

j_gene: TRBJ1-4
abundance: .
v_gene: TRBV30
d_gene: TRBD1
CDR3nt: TGTGCCTGGAGTGTAGGACAGGGATTCGCAACTAATGAAAAACTGTTTTTT
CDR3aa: CAWSVGQGFATNEKLFF

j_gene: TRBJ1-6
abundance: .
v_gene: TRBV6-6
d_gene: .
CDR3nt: TGTGCCAGCAGTTATCTGGGCTGGACCGTGGATTCACCCCTCCACTTT
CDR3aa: CASSYLGWTVDSPLHF

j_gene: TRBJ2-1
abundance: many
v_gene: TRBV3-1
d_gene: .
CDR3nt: TGTGCCAGCAGCCAAGCCGGCGGGGGCACCTACAATGAGCAGTTCTTC
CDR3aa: CASSQAGGGTYNEQFF

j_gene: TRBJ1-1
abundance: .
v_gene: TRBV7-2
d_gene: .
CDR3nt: TGTGCCAGCAGCTCACAACCTTCTCGAGACAACATGAGCACTGAAGCTTTCTTT
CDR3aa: CASSSQPSRDNMSTEAFF

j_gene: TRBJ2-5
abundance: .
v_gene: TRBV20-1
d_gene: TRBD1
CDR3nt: TGCAGTGCTAGAGGACCCGACAGGGGGGAATGGGAGACCCAGTACTTC
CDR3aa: CSARGPDRGEWETQYF

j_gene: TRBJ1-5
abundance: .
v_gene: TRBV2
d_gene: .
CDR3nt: TGTGCCAGCAGTACGGACGGACCGGATCAGCCCCAGCATTTT
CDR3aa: CASSTDGPDQPQHF

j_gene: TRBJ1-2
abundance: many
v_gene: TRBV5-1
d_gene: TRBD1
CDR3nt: TGCGCCAGCAGCTTGGCCGTGGGACAGCGCGGAGGCTACACCTTC
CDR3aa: CASSLAVGQRGGYTF

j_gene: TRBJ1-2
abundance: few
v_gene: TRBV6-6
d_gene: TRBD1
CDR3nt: TGTGCCAGCACTGACCGGGACAGGGGTCGGTATGGCTACACCTTC
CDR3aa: CASTDRDRGRYGYTF

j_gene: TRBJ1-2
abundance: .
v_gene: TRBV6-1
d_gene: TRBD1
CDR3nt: TGTGCCAGCAGGACAGGGGATCTGGCCTACACCTTC
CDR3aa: CASRTGDLAYTF

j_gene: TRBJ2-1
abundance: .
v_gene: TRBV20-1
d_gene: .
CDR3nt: TGCAGTGCTAGGGACCTGGGCCTCCGCTCCTACAATGAGCAGTTCTTC
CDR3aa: CSARDLGLRSYNEQFF

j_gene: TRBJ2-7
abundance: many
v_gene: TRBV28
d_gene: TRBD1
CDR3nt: TGTGCCAGCAGTTTAATCGGACAGGGGGCCTACGAGCAGTACTTC
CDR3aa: CASSLIGQGAYEQYF

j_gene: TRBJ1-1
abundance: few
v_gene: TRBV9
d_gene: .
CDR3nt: TGTGCCAGCAGTCATAAGATTAACACTGAAGCTTTCTTT
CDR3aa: CASSHKINTEAFF